This T cell receptor (beta chain) was found in a study of shared clonotypes between healthy human individuals. The study, taken as a whole, reports: Clonotype sharing across a handful of donors was observed for about 4.8% of naive CD4 clonotypes.

Note on this clone: Its antigen is still unknown.

The deep-level immunoSEQ assay was used. Method: immunoSEQ multiplex PCR; TCRdb's copy keeps in-frame clones and lacks some. The table records approximately 100,000 clones, approximately 70% of them present only once. Donors were healthy HIV-negative adults without recent acute infections or vaccinations. There were only Caucasian adults among the donors, and all lived in Nashville, Tennessee. The CDR3 is 13 amino acids. This chain links TRBV21-1 with TRBJ2-2; the table's D gene call, TRBD1, was not cross checked with the DNA. TRBV21-1 is a known pseudogene. The sequenced sample was memory CD8+ T cells sorted from blood. Stated subset: CD45RO+ cells pooled with CCR7-negative TemRA cells. This receptor was obtained from a woman in her thirties in good health. The CDR3 DNA is TGTGCCAGCAGCACCACCAGGGGCCGGGAGCTGTTTTTT. Translated, it gives CASSTTRGRELFF.